Following are 21 T cell receptor beta chains from one sample sequenced in a study of cytomegalovirus exposure and HLA in healthy donors. The repertoire was sequenced with immunoSEQ multiplex PCR; TCRdb's copy has only in-frame clones and lacks some. The sample lists 200,000 or so clones, 70% to 85% occurring once. Source material: PBMCs. The source is a woman in her 30s in good health and CMV-seropositive.

The J gene is TRBJ2-1, the V gene TRBV15, with 7 bases lining up with TRBD2. V lost 1 base, J lost 3 bases, and 6 bases stayed unmatched. The CDR3 length is 16 residues. Germline V gene data show CDR1 as LNHNV and CDR2 as YYDKDF (reference sequence). CDR3 loop: CATSRVPTSSYNEQFF. As DNA, the CDR3 is TGTGCCACCAGCAGAGTCCCGACTAGCAGCTACAATGAGCAGTTCTTC.

The rearrangement links TRBV7-4 to TRBJ1-1, with D maybe TRBD1 (6 bases). The V and J ends lost 11 bases and 1 base respectively, with 26 bases between them. This CDR3 is 17 amino acids long. Germline V gene data show CDR1 as SGHVT and CDR2 as SQSDAQ. The CDR3 DNA is TGTGCCCACCCCACGCAGGGGATTATTATCTGGAACACTGAAGCTTTCTTT. This encodes CAHPTQGIIIWNTEAFF.

This chain links TRBV4-1 with TRBJ2-3; 7 nucleotides match TRBD2. CDR1 and CDR2 from the germline V gene are MGHRA and YSYEKL. The CDR3 extends over 15 amino acids. The J segment lost 6 bases and the V segment lost 4 bases, leaving 10 bases of the junction unmatched. DNA of the CDR3: TGCGCCAGCAGCCTGTATAGGCGGGAGACTGATACGCAGTATTTT. Protein product: CASSLYRRETDTQYF.

V and J are TRBV27 and TRBJ2-3; TRBD2 matches 8 bases. Germline V gene data show CDR1 as MNHEY and CDR2 as SMNVEV (reference sequence). The CDR3 spans 13 residues. V lost 10 bases, J lost 3 bases, and 6 bases stayed unmatched. CDR3 coding DNA: TGTGCCACTCAGCGGGAGTGGACAGATACGCAGTATTTT. Protein sequence: CATQREWTDTQYF.

The chain recombines TRBV6-1 with TRBJ2-3; no clear D gene. CDR1 MNHNS and CDR2 SASEGT come from the germline V gene. The CDR3 has 14 amino acids. The ends were cut back, 2 bases at V and 6 bases at J, with 12 bases in the middle. CDR3 sequence (DNA): TGTGCCAGCAGTGAAACGTCAGGTTTGGATACGCAGTATTTT. This translates into CASSETSGLDTQYF.

The chain employs TRBV6-1 and TRBJ2-3; 7 bases agree with TRBD2. V shed 6 bases and J 5 bases; nucleotides not matched to a gene: 11. The length of the CDR3 is 15 residues. CDR1 and CDR2 (germline): MNHNS, SASEGT. CDR3: CASSYLADPQDTQYF. The CDR3 DNA reads TGTGCCAGCAGCTATCTAGCGGACCCCCAAGATACGCAGTATTTT.

This clone was counted at least ten times. The chain employs TRBV11-2 and TRBJ2-7, with D unresolved. This CDR3 is built from 11 residues. Trimming pared 6 bases from V and 2 bases from J, leaving 5 bases between. The germline V gene encodes CDR1 SGHAT and CDR2 FQNNGV. Here the CDR3 reads CASSIAYEQYF. As DNA, the CDR3 is TGTGCCAGCAGTATAGCCTACGAGCAGTACTTC. Supplemented by reference TRBV11-2 and TRBJ2-7, the full variable domain reads EAGVAQSPRYKIIEKRQSVAFWCNPISGHATLYWYQQILGQGPKLLIQFQNNGVVDDSQLPKDRFSAERLKGVDSTLKIQPAKLEDSAVYLCASSIAYEQYFGPGTRLTVT.

The J gene is TRBJ1-1, the V gene TRBV29-1; TRBD1 agrees at 7 bases. The CDR3 has 12 amino acids. CDR1 and CDR2 from the germline V gene are SQVTM and ANQGSEA. Trimming removed 6 bases from V and 2 bases from J; junction bases left unmatched: 3. This CDR3 is CSVRQGNTEAFF. The CDR3 DNA is TGCAGCGTCCGACAGGGAAACACTGAAGCTTTCTTT.

This clone was counted only a few times. The chain is built from TRBV7-9 and TRBJ2-5; possible D gene TRBD1, 5 bases. This CDR3 is built from 15 residues. Germline lookup yields CDR1 SEHNR and CDR2 FQNEAQ (reference sequence). Trimming took 3 bases from V and 5 from J, leaving 16 bases between them. CDR3 amino acids: CASSFPPVGPETQYF. CDR3 bases: TGTGCCAGCAGCTTTCCACCGGTGGGGCCGGAGACCCAGTACTTC.

The rearrangement joins TRBV6-1 to TRBJ1-1; 7 nucleotides line up with TRBD1. V dropped 5 bases and J dropped 10; count of bases not matched to a gene: 10. This CDR3 comprises 13 residues. Germline lookup yields CDR1 MNHNS and CDR2 SASEGT. This CDR3 reads CASSIYRGAGAFF. The CDR3 DNA is TGTGCCAGCAGTATATACAGGGGCGCGGGAGCTTTCTTT.

V gene TRBV19 combines with J gene TRBJ1-5; possible D gene TRBD1, 6 bases. Per the germline V gene, CDR1 is LNHDA and CDR2 is SQIVND (reference sequence). There are 14 residues in the CDR3. V was pared by 4 bases and J by 7 bases, with 14 bases between. The CDR3 spells CASSSAGVGQPQHF. The CDR3, as DNA: TGTGCCAGTAGTAGCGCAGGGGTGGGGCAGCCCCAGCATTTT.

V and J are TRBV28 and TRBJ1-5; no clear D. The V and J ends lost 5 bases and 10 bases respectively, with 9 bases between them. CDR3 length: 11 amino acids. Per germline, CDR1 MDHEN and CDR2 SYDVKM. CDR3 in DNA: TGTGCCAGCAGTCCCAACAGCCCCCAGCATTTT. This sequence encodes CASSPNSPQHF. Drawing the rest from reference TRBV28 and TRBJ1-5, the complete variable domain is DVKVTQSSRYLVKRTGEKVFLECVQDMDHENMFWYRQDPGLGLRLIYFSYDVKMKEKGDIPEGYSVSREKKERFSLILESASTNQTSMYLCASSPNSPQHFGDGTRLSIL.

This sequence joins TRBV30 and TRBJ1-5, with 11 bases matching TRBD1. J gave up 7 bases and V 2 bases, and 4 bases lay outside the gene matches. This CDR3 is built from 14 residues. Germline CDR1 and CDR2: GTSNPN and SVGIG (reference sequence). This chain's CDR3 is CAWSTGQGAQPQHF. In DNA, the CDR3 is TGTGCCTGGAGTACTGGACAGGGGGCACAGCCCCAGCATTTT.

CDR3: CAIDRGVTGELFF. As DNA, the CDR3 is TGTGCCATTGACAGGGGGGTAACCGGGGAGCTGTTTTTT. The gene calls are TRBV6-1 and TRBJ2-2; 9 bases are shared with TRBD1. Germline V gives CDR1 MNHNS, CDR2 SASEGT. CDR3 size: 13 residues. V shed 10 bases and J 5 bases; nucleotides not matched to a gene: 5.

The chain couples TRBV7-9 to TRBJ2-3; unclear D gene. Trimming stripped 7 bases from V and 5 bases from J, with 10 bases between. Germline V gene sequence: CDR1 SEHNR, CDR2 FQNEAQ (reference sequence). CDR3 length: 12 residues. This chain's CDR3 is CASTHPGDTQYF. For the CDR3, the DNA is TGTGCCAGCACTCATCCGGGAGATACGCAGTATTTT.

This chain links TRBV2 with TRBJ1-1, with 9 bases fitting TRBD1. The CDR3 length is 14 residues. CDR1 and CDR2 (germline): SNHLY, FYNNEI. Losses at the gene ends were 4 bases for V and 6 bases for J; bases not matched to a gene: 6. In nucleotides, the CDR3 is TGTGCCAGCAGTGGGGACAGGGTCATCTCTGAAGCTTTCTTT. This encodes CASSGDRVISEAFF.

V and J are TRBV2 and TRBJ2-1; D not resolved. Germline V lookup: CDR1 SNHLY, CDR2 FYNNEI. CDR3 length: 16 amino acids. The ends were cut back, 2 bases at V and 2 bases at J, with 13 bases in the middle. This chain's CDR3 is CASSEIEFYPYNEQFF. The CDR3 DNA reads as TGTGCCAGCAGTGAAATAGAGTTCTATCCCTACAATGAGCAGTTCTTC.

The chain carries TRBV5-4 and TRBJ2-1, with TRBD2 matching 8 bases. Germline V gene data show CDR1 as SGHNT and CDR2 as YYREEE (reference sequence). The CDR3 is 16 amino acids. V was pared by 4 bases and J by 9 bases, with 15 bases of the junction left unmatched. CDR3 DNA: TGTGCCAGCAGCCGGGTATGGGCGGGAGGATCAATTGAGCAGTTCTTC. Its protein is CASSRVWAGGSIEQFF.

This CDR3 is CSDQRAGNTEAFF. CDR3 DNA: TGCAGCGACCAGAGGGCGGGCAACACTGAAGCTTTCTTT. The J gene is TRBJ1-1, the V gene TRBV29-1, with D unclear. V was trimmed by 7 bases and J by 2 bases, leaving 14 bases between them. CDR1 SQVTM and CDR2 ANQGSEA come from the germline V gene. The CDR3 loop spans 13 amino acids.

This clone was seen only a few times. Here the CDR3 DNA reads TGCAGCGTAGGAGACAGAAACAATCAGCCCCAGCATTTT. This encodes CSVGDRNNQPQHF. This chain links TRBV29-1 with TRBJ1-5, with a possible D match to TRBD1 (5 bases). V lost 6 bases and J lost 3, with 12 bases in between. Germline assignment: CDR1 SQVTM and CDR2 ANQGSEA. The CDR3 sequence is 13 residues long.

This clone was detected a few times. V usage is TRBV29-1 and J usage is TRBJ2-7, with a possible D match to TRBD2 (5 bases). The CDR3 contains 13 residues. V lost 4 bases and J 5 bases, leaving 15 bases between the germline ends. CDR1 and CDR2 from the germline V gene are SQVTM and ANQGSEA. The DNA for the CDR3 is TGCAGCGTTGGGGTCCCGGGATTCGACGAGCAGTACTTC. Protein sequence: CSVGVPGFDEQYF.